This T cell receptor (beta chain) was retrieved from a study of shared clonotypes between healthy human individuals. Sequencing was performed with immunoSEQ multiplex PCR; in TCRdb, only in-frame clones are kept and a portion is missing. The sample lists roughly 590,000 clones, nearly 97% occurring once. Study-wide results and limits: Clonotype sharing among donors was thought likely to change with sequencing depth. Memory subsets generally showed smaller estimated richness than naive subsets did.

Details on this clone: The antigen is undetermined.

As defined, naive CD8 cells were CD45RO-negative and positively selected for CCR7, with terminally differentiated effector memory CD45RA+ cells excluded. V dropped 8 bases and J dropped 1; count of bases not matched to a gene: 8. Germline values: CDR1 SNHLY, CDR2 FYNNEI. The CDR3 runs to 15 residues. This receptor was taken from a woman in her 30s in good health. Material for sequencing was naive CD8+ T cells sorted from blood. This rearrangement joins TRBV2 to TRBJ2-5; TRBD2 matches 9 bases. The CDR3 protein is CASQGPTSGQETQYF. Here the CDR3 DNA reads TGTGCCAGCCAGGGGCCGACTAGCGGCCAAGAGACCCAGTACTTC. Full variable domain (outside the CDR3, taken from reference TRBV2 and TRBJ2-5): EPEVTQTPSHQVTQMGQEVILRCVPISNHLYFYWYRQILGQKVEFLVSFYNNEISEKSEIFDDQFSVERPDGSNFTLKIRSTKLEDSAMYFCASQGPTSGQETQYFGPGTRLLVL.